This T cell receptor beta chain was retrieved from a study of T cells after yellow fever vaccination (dated by TCRdb to between 2018 and 2020). Study-level background: Libraries from fractions with low cell numbers were prepared with the SMART-Seq v4 Ultra Low Input RNA kit. Two healthy male donors, one aged 18 to 29 and one aged 30 to 40 years, were included in the cohort. Blood samples were taken at several timepoints before and after primary and secondary immunization, and bulk PBMC replicates and cell subsets were isolated. To follow T-cell clones before and after both primary and booster YFV17D yellow fever vaccination, bulk TCR alpha and beta repertoires underwent longitudinal sequencing. Study-wide conclusions, independent of this receptor: Most clones expanded after primary vaccination (approximately 96% of CD4 and around nine tenths of CD8) were re-detected after the booster, suggesting that broad memory maintenance occurred. Computational filtering was required because FACS-sorted repertoires could contain abundant contaminating clonotypes from the bulk population. A small share of clonotypes was detected in both CD4 and CD8 compartments, with the overlap likely arising from convergent recombination. Only two donors were included in the study, so the extent to which the findings can be generalized is limited. The secondary T-cell response was found to be weaker but faster than the primary response, with a peak reached on day 5 rather than on day 15.

What the treatment or condition label conveys for this sample: live attenuated yellow fever vaccine strain. At each blood-draw timepoint, two biological replicates of bulk PBMCs were obtained. A standard Ficoll-Paque protocol was used to isolate PBMCs from peripheral blood. RNA was extracted with TriZol from bulk PBMCs, CD4 and CD8 fractions, and dextramer-positive and dextramer-negative fractions. CDR1 and CDR2 are drawn from the germline V gene: SGHTA, FQGNSA. The CDR3 runs 13 amino acids, cysteine and phenylalanine included. The entry retains the CDR3 DNA only, 39 bases that are in frame from base 1. V is cut by 3 bases and J by 7 bases, and the space between the germline ends is 10 bases. Synthesis of TCR cDNA relied on 5'RACE template switching, a step that introduced a universal primer site along with unique molecular identifiers. cDNA synthesis was primed from both the TCR alpha and TCR beta constant segments. Libraries were amplified in two PCR steps, with sample barcodes and sequencing adapters added in the second step. Libraries were sequenced on Illumina HiSeq 2500 (2x100 bp) or NovaSeq (2x150 bp). For the original study's pipeline: MIGEC was used to demultiplex reads and collapse the reads into UMI consensus sequences, and MiXCR was used for V(D)J alignment. Clonotypes responding to the vaccine were identified with edgeR on replicate PBMC samples, with the criteria of FDR below 0.01 and a log2 fold change above 5 up to day 15. Bulk clonotypes were assigned CD4 or CD8 identity according to which sequenced CD4 or CD8 repertoire held them at higher abundance. The public sequencing data were trimmed at Q25 with fastp and processed into clonotypes with MiXCR by TCRdb, which kept only in-frame beta chains. Every distinct CDR3 protein forms one entry, paired with its most common genes and DNA. What appears here as the V and J calls and clone size reflects TCRdb's work, not the paper's. Here the sample has more than 450,000 distinct CDR3 sequences; 21% occur a single time. About 16% of the sample lies in the top ten.

With respect to this clonotype: Its antigen has not been determined. Per-nucleotide qualities are absent, and no much larger clonotype sits a single base away.

The sequence is built from TRBV7-2 and TRBJ2-4, with the D call perhaps TRBD1 or TRBD2, as 5 bases match in each case. The material sequenced was PBMCs, taken less than 25 days after the first yellow fever vaccination. The receptor's source is a man aged 18-30 years who received the YFV17D yellow fever vaccine. The DNA sequence reads TGTGCCAGCAGCTTCGGGGCGCCGAACATTCAGTACTTC. Translated, it reads CASSFGAPNIQYF.